Detailed here is one TCR beta chain. Sequence at one end of the junction differs from germline and may be a read error. This CDR3 region has 14 residues. The germline V gene has CDR1 DFQATT and CDR2 SNEGSKA (reference sequence). Unique molecular identifiers were incorporated during preparation of the TCRbeta library. MiXCR, run by TCRdb on the PCR reads, gives a single entry per CDR3 protein. In the table there are some 500,000 distinct CDR3 sequences, 30% to 35% of which are singletons. This sample was included in a study of T-cell reconstitution after alpha-beta-depleted transplantation in children.

This specimen consisted of PBMCs from the stem cell graft donor, obtained from the stem cell graft. This sequence originates from a human donor who donated a stem cell graft to a child with aplastic anemia. The chain uses TRBV20-1 and TRBJ2-4; maybe TRBD2 (5 bases). The CDR3 DNA reads TGCAGTGCTAGAGAACCGGGAATCAAAAACATTCGGTACTTC. It translates to CSAREPGIKNIRYF.